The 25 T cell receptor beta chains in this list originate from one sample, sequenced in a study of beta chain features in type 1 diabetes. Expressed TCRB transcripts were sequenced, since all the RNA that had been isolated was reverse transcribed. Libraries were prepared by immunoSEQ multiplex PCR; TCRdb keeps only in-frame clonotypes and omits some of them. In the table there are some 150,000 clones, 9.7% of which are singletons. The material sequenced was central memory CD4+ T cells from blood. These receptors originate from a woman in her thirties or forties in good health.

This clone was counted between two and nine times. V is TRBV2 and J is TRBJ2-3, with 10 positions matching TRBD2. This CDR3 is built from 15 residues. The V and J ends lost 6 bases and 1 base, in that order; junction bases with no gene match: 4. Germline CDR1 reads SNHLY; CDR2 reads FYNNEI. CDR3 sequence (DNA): TGTGCCAGCAGCGACCTAGCGGGGGGCACAGATACGCAGTATTTT. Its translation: CASSDLAGGTDTQYF.

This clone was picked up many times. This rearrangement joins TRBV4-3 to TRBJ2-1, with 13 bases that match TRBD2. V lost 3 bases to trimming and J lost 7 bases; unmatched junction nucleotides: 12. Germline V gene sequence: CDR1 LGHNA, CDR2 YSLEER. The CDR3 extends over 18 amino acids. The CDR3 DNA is TGCGCCAGCAGCCAGCGCCCTCCGACTAGCGGGGGGAGGAATGAGCAGTTCTTC. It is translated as CASSQRPPTSGGRNEQFF.

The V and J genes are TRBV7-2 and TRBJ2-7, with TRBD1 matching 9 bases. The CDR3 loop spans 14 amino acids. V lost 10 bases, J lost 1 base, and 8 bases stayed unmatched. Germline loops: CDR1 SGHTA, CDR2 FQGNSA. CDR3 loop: CAIKTTGGSYEQYF. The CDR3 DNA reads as TGTGCCATCAAGACGACAGGGGGATCCTACGAGCAGTACTTC.

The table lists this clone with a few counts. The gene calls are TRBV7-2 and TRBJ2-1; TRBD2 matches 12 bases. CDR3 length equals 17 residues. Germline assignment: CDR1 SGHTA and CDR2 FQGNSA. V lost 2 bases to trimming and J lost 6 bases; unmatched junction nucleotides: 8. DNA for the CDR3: TGTGCCAGCAGCTTATTAGGCCAGGGACTAGCGGGCAATGAGCAGTTCTTC. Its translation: CASSLLGQGLAGNEQFF.

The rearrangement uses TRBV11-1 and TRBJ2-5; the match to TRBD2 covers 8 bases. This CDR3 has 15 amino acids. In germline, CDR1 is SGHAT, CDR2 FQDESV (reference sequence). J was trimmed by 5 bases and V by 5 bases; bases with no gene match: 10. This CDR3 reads CASSPQRGRRETQYF. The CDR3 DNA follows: TGTGCCAGCAGCCCACAGCGGGGGAGGCGGGAGACCCAGTACTTC.

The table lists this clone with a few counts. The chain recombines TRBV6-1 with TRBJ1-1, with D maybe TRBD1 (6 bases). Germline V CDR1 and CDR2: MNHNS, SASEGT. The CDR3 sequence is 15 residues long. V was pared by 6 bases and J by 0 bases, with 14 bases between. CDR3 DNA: TGTGCCAGCAGCGATACAGGGCGTATGAACACTGAAGCTTTCTTT. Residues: CASSDTGRMNTEAFF.

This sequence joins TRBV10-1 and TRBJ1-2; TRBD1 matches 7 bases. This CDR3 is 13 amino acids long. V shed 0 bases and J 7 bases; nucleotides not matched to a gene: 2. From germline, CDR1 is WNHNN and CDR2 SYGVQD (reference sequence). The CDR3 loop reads CASSESGGRGYTF. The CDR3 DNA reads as TGCGCCAGCAGTGAGTCAGGGGGCCGTGGCTACACCTTC.

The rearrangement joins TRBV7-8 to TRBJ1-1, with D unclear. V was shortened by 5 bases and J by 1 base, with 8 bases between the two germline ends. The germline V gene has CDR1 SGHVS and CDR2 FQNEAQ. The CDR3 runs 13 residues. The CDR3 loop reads CASSLAPNTEAFF. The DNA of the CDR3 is TGTGCCAGCAGCCTGGCCCCGAACACTGAAGCTTTCTTT.

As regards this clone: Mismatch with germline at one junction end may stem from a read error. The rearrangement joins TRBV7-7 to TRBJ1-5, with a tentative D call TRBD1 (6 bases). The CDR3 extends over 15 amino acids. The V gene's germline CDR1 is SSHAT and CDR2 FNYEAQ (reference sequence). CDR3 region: CASSLQGGSNQPQHF. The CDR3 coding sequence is TGTGCTAGCAGCTTACAGGGTGGGAGCAATCAGCCCCAGCATTTT.

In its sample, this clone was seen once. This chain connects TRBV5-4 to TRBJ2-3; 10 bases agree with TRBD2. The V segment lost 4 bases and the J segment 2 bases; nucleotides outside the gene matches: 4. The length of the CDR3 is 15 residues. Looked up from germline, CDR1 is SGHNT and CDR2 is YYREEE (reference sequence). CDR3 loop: CASSITSGATDTQYF. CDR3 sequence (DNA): TGTGCCAGCAGCATAACTAGCGGGGCCACAGATACGCAGTATTTT.

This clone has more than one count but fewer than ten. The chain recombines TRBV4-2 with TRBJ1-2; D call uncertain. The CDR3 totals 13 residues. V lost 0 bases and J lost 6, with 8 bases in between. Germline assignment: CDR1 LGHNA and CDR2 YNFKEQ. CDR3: CASSQERRNGYTF. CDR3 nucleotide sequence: TGTGCCAGCAGCCAAGAACGGAGAAATGGCTACACCTTC.

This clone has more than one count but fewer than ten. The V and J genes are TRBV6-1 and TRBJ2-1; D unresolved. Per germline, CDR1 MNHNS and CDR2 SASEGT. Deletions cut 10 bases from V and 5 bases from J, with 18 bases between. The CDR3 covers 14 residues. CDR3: CATLPWAEHNEQFF. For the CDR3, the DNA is TGTGCCACCTTACCTTGGGCCGAGCACAATGAGCAGTTCTTC.

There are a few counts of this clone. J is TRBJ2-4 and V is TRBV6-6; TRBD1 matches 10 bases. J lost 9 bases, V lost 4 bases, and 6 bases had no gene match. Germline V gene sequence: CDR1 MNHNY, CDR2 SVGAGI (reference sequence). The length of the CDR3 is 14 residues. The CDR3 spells CASSWDRGSSIQYF. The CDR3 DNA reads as TGTGCCAGCAGTTGGGACAGGGGAAGTAGCATTCAGTACTTC.

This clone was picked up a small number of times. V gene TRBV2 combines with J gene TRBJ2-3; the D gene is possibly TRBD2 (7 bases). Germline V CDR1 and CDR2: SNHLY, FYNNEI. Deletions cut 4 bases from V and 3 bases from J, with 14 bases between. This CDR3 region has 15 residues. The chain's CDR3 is CASSGGGAGTDTQYF. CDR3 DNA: TGTGCCAGCAGTGGGGGGGGCGCTGGGACAGATACGCAGTATTTT.

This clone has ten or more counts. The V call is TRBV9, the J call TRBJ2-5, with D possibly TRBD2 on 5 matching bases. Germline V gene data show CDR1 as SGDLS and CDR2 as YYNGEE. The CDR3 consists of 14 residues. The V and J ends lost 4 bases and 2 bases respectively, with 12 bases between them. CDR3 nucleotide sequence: TGTGCCAGCAGCCCAGGACTTCTACAAGAGACCCAGTACTTC. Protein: CASSPGLLQETQYF. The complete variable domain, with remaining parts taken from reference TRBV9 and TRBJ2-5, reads DSGVTQTPKHLITATGQRVTLRCSPRSGDLSVYWYQQSLDQGLQFLIQYYNGEERAKGNILERFSAQQFPDLHSELNLSSLELGDSALYFCASSPGLLQETQYFGPGTRLLVL.

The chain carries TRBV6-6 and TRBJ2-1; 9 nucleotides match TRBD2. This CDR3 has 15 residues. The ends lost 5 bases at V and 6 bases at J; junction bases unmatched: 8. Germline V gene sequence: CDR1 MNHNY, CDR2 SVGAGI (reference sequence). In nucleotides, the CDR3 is TGTGCCAGCAGTCACGGGGGACTAGCAGGCAATGAGCAGTTCTTC. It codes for CASSHGGLAGNEQFF.

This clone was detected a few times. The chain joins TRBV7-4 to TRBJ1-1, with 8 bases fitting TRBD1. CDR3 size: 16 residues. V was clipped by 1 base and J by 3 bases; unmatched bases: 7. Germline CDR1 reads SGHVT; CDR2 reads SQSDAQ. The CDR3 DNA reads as TGTGCCAGCAGCTTAGACCGGGACAGGTATGACACTGAAGCTTTCTTT. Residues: CASSLDRDRYDTEAFF.

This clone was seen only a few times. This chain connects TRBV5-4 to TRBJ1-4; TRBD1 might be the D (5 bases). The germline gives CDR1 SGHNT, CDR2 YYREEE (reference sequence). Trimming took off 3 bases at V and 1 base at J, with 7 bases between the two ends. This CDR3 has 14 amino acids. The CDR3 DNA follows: TGTGCCAGCAGCTGGGGCGGAACTAATGAAAAACTGTTTTTT. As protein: CASSWGGTNEKLFF. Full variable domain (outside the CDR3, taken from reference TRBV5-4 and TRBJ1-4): ETGVTQSPTHLIKTRGQQVTLRCSSQSGHNTVSWYQQALGQGPQFIFQYYREEENGRGNFPPRFSGLQFPNYSSELNVNALELDDSALYLCASSWGGTNEKLFFGSGTQLSVL.

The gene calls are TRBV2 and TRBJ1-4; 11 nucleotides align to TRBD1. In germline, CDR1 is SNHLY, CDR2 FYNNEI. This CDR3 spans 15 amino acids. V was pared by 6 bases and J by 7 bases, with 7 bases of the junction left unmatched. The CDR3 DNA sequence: TGTGCCAGCAGAAGGACAGGGGGCTATGCTGAAAAACTGTTTTTT. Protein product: CASRRTGGYAEKLFF.

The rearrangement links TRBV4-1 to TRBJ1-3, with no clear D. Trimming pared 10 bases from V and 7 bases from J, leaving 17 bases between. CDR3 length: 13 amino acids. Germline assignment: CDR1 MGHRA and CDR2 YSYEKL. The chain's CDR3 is CATALTLWNTIYF. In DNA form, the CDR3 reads TGCGCCACCGCCCTCACTCTTTGGAACACCATATATTTT.

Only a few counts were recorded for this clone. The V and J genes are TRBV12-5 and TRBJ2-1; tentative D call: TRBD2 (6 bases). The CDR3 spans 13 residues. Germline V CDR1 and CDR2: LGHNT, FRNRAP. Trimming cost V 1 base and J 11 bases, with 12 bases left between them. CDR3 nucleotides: TGTGCTAGTGGTTTGGCCGGGGGAAGTAAGCAGTTCTTC. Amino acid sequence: CASGLAGGSKQFF. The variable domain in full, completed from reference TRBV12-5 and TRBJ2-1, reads DARVTQTPRHKVTEMGQEVTMRCQPILGHNTVFWYRQTMMQGLELLAYFRNRAPLDDSGMPKDRFSAEMPDATLATLKIQPSEPRDSAVYFCASGLAGGSKQFFGPGTRLTVL.

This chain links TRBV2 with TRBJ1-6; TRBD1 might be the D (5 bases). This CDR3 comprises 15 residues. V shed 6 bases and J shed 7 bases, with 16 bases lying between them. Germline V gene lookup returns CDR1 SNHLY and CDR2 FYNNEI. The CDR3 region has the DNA TGTGCCAGCAGGGGGGGGAGGGCACAGAATTCACCCCTCCACTTT. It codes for CASRGGRAQNSPLHF.

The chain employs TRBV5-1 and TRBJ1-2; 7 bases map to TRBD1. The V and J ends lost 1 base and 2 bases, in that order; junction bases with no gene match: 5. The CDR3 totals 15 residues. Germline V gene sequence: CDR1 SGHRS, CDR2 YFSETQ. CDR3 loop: CASSLPGQQNYGYTF. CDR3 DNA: TGCGCCAGCAGCTTGCCGGGACAGCAAAACTATGGCTACACCTTC.

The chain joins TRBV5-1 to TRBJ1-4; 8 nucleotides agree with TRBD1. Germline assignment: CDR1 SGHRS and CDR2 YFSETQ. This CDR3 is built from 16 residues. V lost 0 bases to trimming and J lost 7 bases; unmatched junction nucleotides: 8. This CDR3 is CASSLGQGKGGEKLFF. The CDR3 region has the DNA TGCGCCAGCAGCTTGGGACAGGGGAAAGGGGGTGAAAAACTGTTTTTT.

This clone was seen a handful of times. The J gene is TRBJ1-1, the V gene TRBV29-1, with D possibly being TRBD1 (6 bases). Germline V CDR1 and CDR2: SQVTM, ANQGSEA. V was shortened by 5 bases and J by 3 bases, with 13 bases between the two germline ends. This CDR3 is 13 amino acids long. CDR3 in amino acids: CSVSQGRDTEAFF. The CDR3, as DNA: TGCAGCGTTTCTCAGGGGAGGGACACTGAAGCTTTCTTT.